The clone carrying this T cell receptor (beta chain) was found many times. TCRdb re-analysed the RT-PCR reads in MiXCR, keeping a single row per CDR3 protein. This table holds around 490,000 distinct CDR3 sequences, 7.6% found once. The data derive from a study of response to subunit inactivated influenza vaccine. This CDR3 comprises 13 residues. V was clipped by 0 bases and J by 4 bases, with 6 bases between them. CDR1 is SGHRS, CDR2 YFSETQ, per germline. This chain uses TRBV5-1 with TRBJ2-3; D gene uncertain. Source: PBMCs from blood, taken approximately 25 months after vaccination. This clonotype was obtained from a man aged 45 to 70 who received an inactivated influenza vaccine. CDR3 sequence reads: CASSLDTPDTQYF. CDR3 nucleotide sequence: TGCGCCAGCAGCTTGGATACTCCAGATACGCAGTATTTT.